Each of the 27 T cell receptor beta chains below was sequenced from the same sample in a study of T-cell memory formation after mild COVID-19. MiXCR, applied by TCRdb to the 5' RACE reads, yields one record per CDR3 protein. The data hold 90,000 to 120,000 distinct CDR3 sequences, with about 15% observed a single time. The sample comprised PBMCs or a T cell subset sorted from them (not recorded which). The origin of the receptors is a man in his late teens or twenties who had mild COVID-19 (a few samples of this study predate the infection). Cell type and time point are not known.

This rearrangement joins TRBV11-2 to TRBJ2-3; weak D call: TRBD2 (6 bases). This CDR3 spans 15 amino acids. V lost 3 bases and J lost 1, with 11 bases in between. Germline V lookup: CDR1 SGHAT, CDR2 FQNNGV. The CDR3 is CASSLFPGGTDTQYF. The DNA for the CDR3 is TGTGCCAGCAGCTTGTTTCCGGGGGGCACAGATACGCAGTATTTT.

The chain links TRBV20-1 to TRBJ2-7; a weak D match, TRBD1 (5 bases). From germline, CDR1 is DFQATT and CDR2 SNEGSKA (reference sequence). V dropped 5 bases and J dropped 1 base, with 15 bases sitting between them. This CDR3 contains 14 residues. The CDR3 nucleotides read TGCAGTGCTGGCGTCGGCAGGGTTTCCTACGAGCAGTACTTC. Translation gives CSAGVGRVSYEQYF.

V usage is TRBV7-2 and J usage is TRBJ2-5, with TRBD2 identical over 8 bases. This CDR3 is 17 amino acids long. V shed 0 bases, J shed 5 bases, and the junction held 11 bases outside the gene matches. The germline gives CDR1 SGHTA, CDR2 FQGNSA. The CDR3 nucleotides are TGTGCCAGCAGCTTAGCTTCGGCGGGGGGTCCGTTGGAGACCCAGTACTTC. Encoded protein: CASSLASAGGPLETQYF.

This clonotype appeared a few times. The V gene is TRBV6-6, the J gene TRBJ1-2; D gene ambiguous. The CDR3 is made up of 12 amino acids. Between the trimmed V and J ends, which lost 7 bases and 0 bases, there was a span of 6 bases. CDR1 and CDR2 from the germline V gene are MNHNY and SVGAGI (reference sequence). The DNA for the CDR3 is TGTGCCAGCACGAGGGCTAACTATGGCTACACCTTC. Protein sequence: CASTRANYGYTF.

The chain joins TRBV6-6 to TRBJ1-1; no firm D call. This CDR3 is 12 amino acids long. V was cut by 8 bases and J by 4 bases, with 11 bases left in between. Germline CDR1 reads MNHNY; CDR2 reads SVGAGI (reference sequence). The CDR3 loop reads CASATTRTEAFF. In DNA, the CDR3 is TGTGCCAGCGCCACAACCCGCACTGAAGCTTTCTTT.

At least ten counts were recorded for this clonotype. J is TRBJ2-1 and V is TRBV20-1; D possibly corresponds to TRBD1 (5 bases). CDR1 is DFQATT and CDR2 is SNEGSKA in the germline V gene (reference sequence). The length of the CDR3 is 16 residues. Trimming took 3 bases from V and 3 from J, leaving 18 bases between them. This chain's CDR3 is CSARISEQGDYNEQFF. The CDR3, as DNA: TGCAGTGCTAGGATTTCGGAGCAGGGCGACTACAATGAGCAGTTCTTC.

This clonotype was seen only a few times. This sequence joins TRBV15 and TRBJ2-3; 11 nucleotides match TRBD2. V gave up 1 base and J gave up 4 bases; unmatched junction bases: 1. This CDR3 has 15 residues. Germline CDR1 reads LNHNV; CDR2 reads YYDKDF (reference sequence). CDR3 DNA: TGTGCCACCAGCAGAGCTAGCGGGGGGCCAGATACGCAGTATTTT. Its translation is CATSRASGGPDTQYF.

The chain has TRBV5-1 and TRBJ2-1; 11 bases are a match to TRBD1. The CDR3 is made up of 17 amino acids. The germline CDR1 and CDR2 sequences are SGHRS and YFSETQ. The J segment lost 7 bases and the V segment lost 4 bases, leaving 13 bases of the junction unmatched. The CDR3 bases are TGCGCCAGCAGCCCCTGGACAGGGGGCGCCCCGGGTAATGAGCAGTTCTTC. Translation: CASSPWTGGAPGNEQFF. Based on the CDR3 plus reference TRBV5-1 and TRBJ2-1, the full variable domain is KAGVTQTPRYLIKTRGQQVTLSCSPISGHRSVSWYQQTPGQGLQFLFEYFSETQRNKGNFPGRFSGRQFSNSRSEMNVSTLELGDSALYLCASSPWTGGAPGNEQFFGPGTRLTVL.

The J gene is TRBJ2-2, the V gene TRBV6-5, with D possibly TRBD2 on 6 matching bases. The germline gives CDR1 MNHEY, CDR2 SVGAGI. The CDR3 loop spans 18 amino acids. The germline V and J ends were trimmed by 2 bases and 5 bases, with 21 bases remaining between them. The CDR3 reads CASSYALAEYTGTGELFF. The CDR3 region has the DNA TGTGCCAGCAGTTACGCCTTAGCGGAATATACGGGTACCGGGGAGCTGTTTTTT.

This clonotype was seen a handful of times. The gene calls are TRBV4-1 and TRBJ1-1, with 8 nucleotides matching TRBD1. Germline V gene lookup returns CDR1 MGHRA and CDR2 YSYEKL. The V and J ends lost 0 bases and 5 bases, in that order; junction bases with no gene match: 5. The CDR3 loop spans 15 amino acids. The CDR3 protein is CASSQEGQGYTEAFF. As DNA, the CDR3 is TGCGCCAGCAGCCAAGAAGGACAGGGCTATACTGAAGCTTTCTTT.

The chain links TRBV7-9 to TRBJ1-4; 7 bases match TRBD1. J gave up 6 bases and V 3 bases, and 4 bases lay outside the gene matches. This CDR3 spans 14 amino acids. CDR1 and CDR2 from the germline V gene are SEHNR and FQNEAQ (reference sequence). The CDR3 sequence is CASSFRDSYEKLFF. In nucleotides, the CDR3 is TGTGCCAGCAGCTTCCGGGACAGTTATGAAAAACTGTTTTTT.

V is TRBV7-3 and J is TRBJ2-3, with TRBD1 matching 10 bases. The CDR3 is 15 amino acids. CDR1 and CDR2 from the germline V gene are SGHTA and FQGTGA. The junction had 3 bases not matched to a gene; V was cut back by 5 bases and J by 1 base. The CDR3 nucleotides read TGTGCCAGCAGCACGACAGGGGGCGGCACAGATACGCAGTATTTT. This translates into CASSTTGGGTDTQYF. Complete variable domain (other parts from reference TRBV7-3 and TRBJ2-3): GAGVSQTPSNKVTEKGKYVELRCDPISGHTALYWYRQSLGQGPEFLIYFQGTGAADDSGLPNDRFFAVRPEGSVSTLKIQRTERGDSAVYLCASSTTGGGTDTQYFGPGTRLTVL.

The J gene is TRBJ2-4, the V gene TRBV20-1; tentative D call: TRBD2 (5 bases). Trimming took 5 bases from V and 2 from J, leaving 10 bases between them. Germline V gives CDR1 DFQATT, CDR2 SNEGSKA (reference sequence). The CDR3 covers 13 residues. This CDR3 reads CSAPRETKNIQYF. The CDR3 region has the DNA TGCAGTGCTCCGAGGGAAACCAAAAACATTCAGTACTTC.

This rearrangement joins TRBV6-6 to TRBJ2-7; D not resolved. Trimming stripped 4 bases from V and 5 bases from J, with 15 bases between. The CDR3 is 14 residues long. Looked up from germline, CDR1 is MNHNY and CDR2 is SVGAGI (reference sequence). The CDR3 reads CASSSRWSPNEQYV. DNA for the CDR3: TGTGCCAGCAGTTCCCGGTGGTCCCCTAACGAGCAGTACGTC.

This CDR3 reads CASSQVSANQPQHF. The DNA of the CDR3 is TGCGCCAGCAGCCAAGTTTCAGCCAATCAGCCCCAGCATTTT. The chain combines TRBV4-1 with TRBJ1-5; no firm D call. Germline lookup yields CDR1 MGHRA and CDR2 YSYEKL. V lost 1 base and J lost 3, with 7 bases in between. The CDR3 has 14 amino acids.

This clonotype was found many times. This chain joins TRBV6-5 and TRBJ2-2; D is unresolved. CDR1 and CDR2 (germline): MNHEY, SVGAGI. V was trimmed by 2 bases and J by 3 bases, leaving 7 bases between them. The CDR3 extends over 14 amino acids. In DNA form, the CDR3 reads TGTGCCAGCAGTTACCTGGTCGACACCGGGGAGCTGTTTTTT. Amino acid sequence: CASSYLVDTGELFF.

This chain links TRBV5-8 with TRBJ2-5, with a tentative D call TRBD2 (5 bases). The CDR3 consists of 13 residues. V was trimmed by 3 bases and J by 2 bases, leaving 8 bases between them. Per the germline V gene, CDR1 is SGHTS and CDR2 is YDEGEE. CDR3 residues: CASSSRGQETQYF. DNA for the CDR3: TGTGCCAGCAGCTCCCGGGGACAAGAGACCCAGTACTTC.

This clonotype was counted between two and nine times. V usage is TRBV6-2 or TRBV6-3 and J usage is TRBJ2-7; D is uncertain. The CDR3 contains 13 residues. V was trimmed by 6 bases and J by 1 base, leaving 10 bases between them. Germline V lookup: CDR1 MNHEY, CDR2 SVGEGT. CDR3 residues: CASSRDGSYEQYV. The CDR3 DNA reads as TGTGCCAGCAGCCGTGACGGTTCCTACGAGCAGTACGTC.

The V call is TRBV6-1, the J call TRBJ1-5, with TRBD1 as a possible D gene (5 bases). V dropped 1 base and J dropped 1 base, with 20 bases sitting between them. The CDR3 sequence is 19 residues long. Germline assignment: CDR1 MNHNS and CDR2 SASEGT. Here the CDR3 reads CASSEGGPLGELSNQPQHF. The CDR3 bases are TGTGCCAGCAGTGAAGGGGGCCCTTTGGGGGAACTGAGCAATCAGCCCCAGCATTTT.

The genes are TRBV12-3 or TRBV12-4 and TRBJ2-2; D might be TRBD1 (5 bases). Trimming left V 3 bases short and J 3 bases short, with 14 bases between. The CDR3 contains 16 residues. CDR3 in amino acids: CASSFEDNPHTGELFF. DNA of the CDR3: TGTGCCAGCAGTTTCGAGGACAACCCGCACACCGGGGAGCTGTTTTTT.

This clonotype was detected a few times. CDR3 amino acids: CASSQRNTEAFF. In DNA form, the CDR3 reads TGCGCCAGCAGCCAAAGAAACACTGAAGCTTTCTTT. J is TRBJ1-1 and V is TRBV4-3; D is unresolved. The length of the CDR3 is 12 residues. Germline CDR1 LGHNA, CDR2 YSLEER. Trimming shortened V by 2 bases and J by 2 bases, and 3 bases separated the two germline ends.

The chain joins TRBV5-1 to TRBJ2-7, with 12 bases matching TRBD2. The CDR3 is 15 amino acids. The V gene end was trimmed by 2 bases and the J gene end by 2 bases; junction bases not matched to a gene: 2. Germline V gene lookup returns CDR1 SGHRS and CDR2 YFSETQ. The CDR3 loop is CASSFTSGGTYEQYF. The CDR3 DNA follows: TGCGCCAGCAGCTTTACTAGCGGGGGGACCTACGAGCAGTACTTC.

This chain joins TRBV7-9 and TRBJ2-3; D is unclear. Trimming shortened V by 5 bases and J by 7 bases, and 7 bases separated the two germline ends. Germline loops: CDR1 SEHNR, CDR2 FQNEAQ (reference sequence). The CDR3 loop spans 11 amino acids. Written as DNA, the CDR3 is TGTGCCAGCAGCCCCGGGCATACGCAGTATTTT. This translates into CASSPGHTQYF.

The table lists this clonotype with many counts. V gene TRBV29-1 combines with J gene TRBJ2-3; 7 nucleotides match TRBD1. The CDR3 extends over 16 amino acids. V lost 1 base and J lost 3; bases outside the gene matches: 10. The germline gives CDR1 SQVTM, CDR2 ANQGSEA. CDR3 sequence: CSVEGFPDRATDTQYF. The CDR3 DNA reads as TGCAGCGTTGAAGGTTTCCCAGACAGGGCGACAGATACGCAGTATTTT.

The CDR3 reads CASARSWNRGYDTQYF. CDR3 bases: TGTGCCAGCGCCAGGAGTTGGAACAGAGGCTACGATACGCAGTATTTT. The chain uses TRBV12-3 or TRBV12-4 and TRBJ2-3; D is undetermined. The CDR3 sequence is 16 residues long. The ends were cut back, 8 bases at V and 6 bases at J, with 24 bases in the middle.

This chain connects TRBV7-8 to TRBJ1-1, with a possible D match to TRBD1 (6 bases). Germline values: CDR1 SGHVS, CDR2 FQNEAQ. The V gene lost 4 bases and the J gene lost 6 bases, with 18 bases spanning the gap. The CDR3 contains 15 residues. The CDR3 is CASSSPQGSIPEAFF. The DNA of the CDR3 is TGTGCCAGCAGCTCACCACAGGGATCGATCCCTGAAGCTTTCTTT.

CDR3 residues: CSVEKALSGANVLTF. DNA for the CDR3: TGCAGCGTTGAAAAGGCCCTCTCTGGGGCCAACGTCCTGACTTTC. The chain is built from TRBV29-1 and TRBJ2-6, with D unresolved. Germline CDR1 SQVTM, CDR2 ANQGSEA. The CDR3 extends over 15 amino acids. The ends were cut back, 2 bases at V and 0 bases at J, with 8 bases in the middle.